What follows are 27 T cell receptor beta chains derived from one specimen sequenced in a study of tumor-infiltrating lymphocytes in glioblastoma multiforme (TCRdb year 2017). The instrument given in TCRdb is Illumina HiSeq 2500. TCRB libraries were constructed from RNA through three rounds of nested multiplex PCR following a modified ARM-PCR protocol with multiple V-beta primers and a C-beta primer. Using fastp at Q25 and MiXCR, TCRdb reprocessed the public reads and kept productive beta chains. Here each entry gathers all rows of one CDR3 protein and keeps the most common genes and DNA. The sample table lists fewer than 40,000 distinct CDR3 sequences, more than 55% of them with a count of one. The ten largest clones take up around 34% of the sample. The sample comprised brain tumor tissue. Every receptor here comes from a male donor with glioblastoma.

This clonotype occurred many times. The chain couples TRBV6-1 to TRBJ1-2, with no clear D. The V and J ends lost 6 bases and 3 bases respectively, with 11 bases between them. The CDR3 consists of 13 residues. Germline loops: CDR1 MNHNS, CDR2 SASEGT. The CDR3 here is CASSTPSHYGYTF. For the CDR3, the DNA is TGTGCCAGCAGCACACCCAGCCACTATGGCTACACCTTC.

Concerning this clonotype: The conserved phenylalanine or tryptophan normally closing the CDR3 is absent here, so this likely arose from a read error. No DNA is shown, since the ends of the CDR3 on it are uncertain; the CDR3 is the one TCRdb lists. This chain connects TRBV11-3 to TRBJ2-1; TRBD1, the D gene given by the table, was not confirmed from the DNA. The CDR3 region is 13 residues in length, termini included. The germline V gene encodes CDR1 SGHNT and CDR2 YENEEA. CDR3 loop: CASSYGANNEHFI.

The V and J genes are TRBV18 and TRBJ2-5; 10 nucleotides match TRBD1. Trimming at V came to 2 bases and at J to 4 bases, leaving 1 base not matched to a gene. Germline V gene lookup returns CDR1 KGHSH and CDR2 LQKENI. This CDR3 is 14 amino acids long. Here the CDR3 DNA reads TGTGCCAGCTCACCAAGGGACAGGGGAGAGACCCAGTACTTC. This encodes CASSPRDRGETQYF.

V usage is TRBV12-3 or TRBV12-4 and J usage is TRBJ2-1; a possible D gene is TRBD2 (6 bases). The CDR3 runs to 11 residues. Here the CDR3 reads CTSSLYHEQFF. In nucleotides, the CDR3 is TGTACTAGCAGTTTGTACCATGAGCAGTTCTTC.

Points on this clonotype: A read error may produce the germline difference seen at one junction end. CDR3 sequence: CSARVRVVASEQLF. Written as DNA, the CDR3 is TGTAGTGCTAGAGTTCGGGTGGTAGCATCTGAGCAGCTCTTC. This sequence joins TRBV20-1 and TRBJ2-1; D is unclear. CDR3 size: 14 residues. The germline V gene has CDR1 DFQATT and CDR2 SNEGSKA (reference sequence).

This clonotype was seen repeatedly, ten times or more. The CDR3 region is CASSRMMAQMNTEAFF. The CDR3 DNA sequence: TGTGCCAGCAGCCGAATGATGGCACAGATGAACACTGAAGCTTTCTTT. The chain employs TRBV5-6 and TRBJ1-1; D is ambiguous. The CDR3 loop spans 16 amino acids. The germline V gene has CDR1 SGHDT and CDR2 YYEEEE. The V end was cut by 4 bases, the J end by 0 bases, with 16 bases between.

There are a few counts of this clonotype. This sequence joins TRBV15 and TRBJ2-3; TRBD1 agrees at 8 bases. CDR1 is LNHNV and CDR2 is YYDKDF in the germline V gene (reference sequence). The CDR3 covers 15 residues. The V and J ends lost 4 bases and 2 bases, in that order; junction bases with no gene match: 5. The DNA of the CDR3 is TGTGCCACCAGCAAGGGACAGGCTCCCACAGATACGCAGTATTTT. It specifies CATSKGQAPTDTQYF. Full variable domain (missing parts from reference TRBV15 and TRBJ2-3): DAMVIQNPRYQVTQFGKPVTLSCSQTLNHNVMYWYQQKSSQAPKLLFHYYDKDFNNEADTPDNFQSRRPNTSFCFLDIRSPGLGDTAMYLCATSKGQAPTDTQYFGPGTRLTVL.

Only a few counts were recorded for this clonotype. This CDR3 is missing its conserved last phenylalanine or tryptophan, likely due to a read error. CDR3 in amino acids: CSAREQVWTGAFI. The CDR3, as DNA: TGCAGTGCTAGGGAACAGGTATGGACTGGAGCTTTCATT. This chain connects TRBV20-1 to TRBJ1-1; D is perhaps TRBD1 (5 bases). Germline V gives CDR1 DFQATT, CDR2 SNEGSKA (reference sequence). The CDR3 loop spans 13 amino acids.

With regard to this clonotype: It is likely a read error, because the conserved phenylalanine at the end of the CDR3 is missing. In DNA, the CDR3 is TGCGCCAGCAGCATTACCGGACAGGGGGCAGGTAGCATTCAGTACCTC. Protein: CASSITGQGAGSIQYL. The V and J genes are TRBV5-1 and TRBJ2-4; 11 bases map to TRBD1. V was pared by 4 bases and J by 9 bases, with 12 bases of the junction left unmatched. The CDR3 contains 16 residues. The V gene's germline CDR1 is SGHRS and CDR2 YFSETQ.

This sequence joins TRBV6-6 and TRBJ2-5, with D possibly being TRBD1 or TRBD2 (6 bases each). The CDR3 is made up of 16 amino acids. The V end lost 1 base, the J end lost 5 bases, and 17 bases lay between the germline ends. Germline CDR1 is MNHNY and CDR2 is SVGAGI (reference sequence). The chain's CDR3 is CASSYLCGTPKETQYF. CDR3 bases: TGTGCCAGCAGTTACTTATGCGGGACACCAAAGGAGACCCAGTACTTC.

The J gene is TRBJ2-1, the V gene TRBV6-5; 8 bases are a match to TRBD2. CDR1 is MNHEY, CDR2 SVGAGI, per germline. The CDR3 loop spans 16 amino acids. Unmatched junction bases numbered 11, after V lost 10 bases and J lost 0 bases. The CDR3 loop is CAIGYVAGGSYNEQFF. CDR3 nucleotide sequence: TGTGCCATCGGTTACGTGGCGGGAGGCTCCTACAATGAGCAGTTCTTC.

This clonotype was counted many times. It may be a read error: a sequence one base away is much more abundant. CDR3 in amino acids: CAISEPGSDTQCF. CDR3 nucleotides: TGTGCCATCAGTGAACCGGGTTCGGATACGCAGTGTTTT. This chain connects TRBV10-3 to TRBJ2-3; D gene unclear. The CDR3 is made up of 13 amino acids. Germline CDR1 ENHRY, CDR2 SYGVKD.

Comments on this clonotype: This may be a read error, as it is one base from a much larger clone. The rearrangement joins TRBV28 to TRBJ1-3, with D possibly TRBD1 on 6 matching bases. This CDR3 is built from 13 residues. Germline CDR1 is MDHEN and CDR2 is SYDVKM. The CDR3 coding sequence is TGTGTCAGCAGTACGGGGACAGGAAACACCATATATTTT. Protein product: CVSSTGTGNTIYF.

With respect to this clonotype: Germline and junction disagree at one end, which may indicate a read error. The chain links TRBV11-2 to TRBJ2-2, with D hard to call. The germline V gene has CDR1 SGHAT and CDR2 FQNNGV. The CDR3 has 16 amino acids. This chain's CDR3 is CASCLDLPPNTGELFF. CDR3 DNA: TGTGCCAGCTGCTTAGATCTCCCTCCGAACACCGGGGAGCTGTTTTTT.

On this clonotype: At one end the junction does not follow the germline gene, possibly because of a read error. J is TRBJ2-2 and V is TRBV4-2; TRBD1 aligns across 8 bases. This CDR3 spans 17 amino acids. CDR1 and CDR2 from the germline V gene are LGHNA and YNFKEQ. CDR3 loop: CASSPRAGQGGAGELAF. CDR3 sequence (DNA): TGTGCCAGCAGCCCCCGTGCCGGACAGGGCGGCGCCGGGGAGCTGGCTTTT.

The chain links TRBV6-6 to TRBJ1-2; 7 bases match TRBD1. Trimming removed 4 bases from V and 4 bases from J; junction bases left unmatched: 6. The germline V gene encodes CDR1 MNHNY and CDR2 SVGAGI (reference sequence). The CDR3 totals 14 residues. The CDR3 protein is CASSFAGGSYGYTF. CDR3 nucleotides: TGTGCCAGCAGTTTCGCAGGGGGATCCTATGGCTACACCTTC.

This clonotype is labeled medium-sized. The V and J genes are TRBV11-2 and TRBJ1-5; 8 bases fit TRBD1. The CDR3 has 15 amino acids. Germline-derived CDR1 and CDR2 are SGHAT and FQNNGV. J gave up 6 bases and V 1 base, and 5 bases lay outside the gene matches. The CDR3 DNA is TGTGCCAGCAGCTTAGGGACAGGGAGGGGTCAGCCCCAGCATTTT. This translates into CASSLGTGRGQPQHF.

The chain carries TRBV20-1 and TRBJ2-1; 7 bases are a match to TRBD2. Germline CDR1 is DFQATT and CDR2 is SNEGSKA (reference sequence). The length of the CDR3 is 17 residues. The trim removed 0 bases at V and 7 bases at J, leaving 15 bases unmatched. The CDR3 reads CSARDPLLAGVANEQFF. CDR3 DNA: TGCAGTGCTAGAGATCCCCTTCTTGCGGGAGTTGCGAATGAGCAGTTCTTC.

This clonotype was detected a few times. The chain joins TRBV29-1 to TRBJ2-7, with 9 positions matching TRBD2. The CDR3 totals 14 residues. Germline assignment: CDR1 SQVTM and CDR2 ANQGSEA. The CDR3 coding sequence is TGCAACGTCGATGCTAGCGGGGAGAGGAACGAGCAGTACTTC. This gives the protein CNVDASGERNEQYF.

Note on this clonotype: The germline gene is not matched at one end of the junction; a read error may be the cause. The genes are TRBV7-8 and TRBJ2-3; D not resolved. The CDR3 has 16 residues. Per germline, CDR1 SGHVS and CDR2 FQNEAQ. In DNA form, the CDR3 reads TGTGCCAACAGCCTCGGCTACCGTTTTACCACAGATACGCAGTATTTT. Translating gives CANSLGYRFTTDTQYF.

To note about this clonotype: Sequence at one end of the junction differs from germline and may be a read error. The chain employs TRBV5-1 and TRBJ2-7; D possibly uses TRBD1 or TRBD2 (6 bases each). Germline CDR1 is SGHRS and CDR2 is YFSETQ. The length of the CDR3 is 15 residues. CDR3: CAGSPTNGGAGKQYF. CDR3 DNA: TGCGCCGGCAGCCCGACAAATGGGGGCGCGGGGAAGCAGTACTTC.

This clonotype was counted only a few times. For the CDR3, the DNA is TGTGCCAGCAGCTTGGGACAGAGCTCCTACAATGAGCAGTTCTTC. It is translated as CASSLGQSSYNEQFF. This chain links TRBV5-6 with TRBJ2-1; weak D call: TRBD1 (5 bases). Trimming cost V 0 bases and J 0 bases, with 7 bases left between them. The CDR3 contains 15 residues. Germline V gene sequence: CDR1 SGHDT, CDR2 YYEEEE.

The rearrangement joins TRBV2 to TRBJ1-1, with D possibly matching TRBD1 (5 bases). Trimming left V 2 bases short and J 2 bases short, with 9 bases between. Germline V gene data show CDR1 as SNHLY and CDR2 as FYNNEI. CDR3 size: 14 residues. CDR3 nucleotides: TGTGCCAGCAGTGAATCAGGGATTAACACTGAAGCTTTCTTT. This translates into CASSESGINTEAFF.

This clonotype showed up many times. The chain employs TRBV6-1 and TRBJ2-2; 9 positions agree with TRBD2. The V segment lost 8 bases and the J segment 7 bases; nucleotides outside the gene matches: 11. The CDR3 extends over 15 amino acids. Germline assignment: CDR1 MNHNS and CDR2 SASEGT. CDR3 sequence (DNA): TGTGCCAGCGGACCTAGCGGGATGAAGATCGGGGAGCTGTTTTTT. It specifies CASGPSGMKIGELFF.

Note on this clonotype: A clone one base away is much larger, so this may be a read error. The V and J genes are TRBV5-1 and TRBJ1-1; D might be TRBD1 (5 bases). The CDR3 spans 13 residues. The germline CDR1 and CDR2 sequences are SGHRS and YFSETQ. The CDR3 protein is CASSLGDHTEASF. The CDR3, as DNA: TGCGCCAGCAGCTTGGGGGACCACACTGAAGCTTCCTTT.

As regards this clonotype: This could be a read error, since a much larger clone is one nucleotide away. CDR3 DNA: TGTGTCAGCAGCCCCTTTCCCGGGGGCCCCCAAGAGACCCAGTACTTC. Its protein product is CVSSPFPGGPQETQYF. V gene TRBV7-3 combines with J gene TRBJ2-5, with D perhaps assigned TRBD1 or TRBD2 (6 bases each). The CDR3 runs 16 residues. Germline assignment: CDR1 SGHTA and CDR2 FQGTGA.

V and J are TRBV29-1 and TRBJ2-5; 13 positions agree with TRBD2. This CDR3 region has 15 residues. The germline V gene encodes CDR1 SQVTM and CDR2 ANQGSEA. V dropped 1 base and J dropped 5; count of bases not matched to a gene: 4. Here the CDR3 DNA reads TGCAGCGTTGAAGCGACTAGCGGGAGGCTGGAGACCCAGTACTTC. It encodes CSVEATSGRLETQYF.